Listed here is a single TCR beta chain. Its target is unknown. V was trimmed by 1 base and J by 4 bases, leaving 7 bases between them. This CDR3 is 13 amino acids long. Germline loops: CDR1 MDHEN, CDR2 SYDVKM. This sample is drawn from a study of shared clonotypes between healthy human individuals. Background on the study: Two women and a few men aged 18 to 49 served as donors. Study-wide points: Relative to clonotypes present in all four donors, those not shared had lower generation probabilities. It was the few donors that limited the genetic and exposure-history diversity represented. Several donors had 5% to 6% of their naive CD4 clonotypes in common.

Produced via immunoSEQ multiplex PCR; TCRdb's table is partial and in-frame only. The table shows roughly 2.4 million clones, with under 97% occurring only once. The receptor was derived from a man younger than 30 in good health. Sequences were obtained from naive CD4+ T cells sorted from blood. As for subset: CD45RA+ positively selected. The J gene is TRBJ1-2, the V gene TRBV28; D is undetermined. CDR3 sequence reads: CASSLSISYGYTF. The CDR3, as DNA: TGTGCCAGCAGTTTATCTATCAGCTATGGCTACACCTTC.